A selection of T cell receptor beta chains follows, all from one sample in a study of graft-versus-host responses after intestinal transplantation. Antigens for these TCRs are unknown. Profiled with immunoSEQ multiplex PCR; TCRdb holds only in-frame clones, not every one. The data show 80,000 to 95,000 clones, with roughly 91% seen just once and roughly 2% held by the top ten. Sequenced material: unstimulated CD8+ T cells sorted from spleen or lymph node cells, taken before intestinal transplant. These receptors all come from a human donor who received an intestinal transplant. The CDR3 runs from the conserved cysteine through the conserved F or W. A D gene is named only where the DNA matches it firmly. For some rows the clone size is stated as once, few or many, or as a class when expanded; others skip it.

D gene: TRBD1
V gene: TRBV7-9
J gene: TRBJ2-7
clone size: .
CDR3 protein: CASSSPQGALLYEQYF
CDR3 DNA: TGTGCCAGCAGCAGTCCTCAGGGGGCCCTTCTCTACGAGCAGTACTTC

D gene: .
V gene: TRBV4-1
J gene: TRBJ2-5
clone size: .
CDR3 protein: CASSQDELGGETQYF
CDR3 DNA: TGCGCCAGCAGCCAAGATGAATTGGGGGGTGAGACCCAGTACTTC

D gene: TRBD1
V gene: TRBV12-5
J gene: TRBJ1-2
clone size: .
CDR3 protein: CASGLGAPGQEPLGAGYTF
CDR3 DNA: TGTGCTAGTGGTTTGGGGGCCCCGGGACAGGAGCCCCTTGGGGCTGGCTACACCTTC

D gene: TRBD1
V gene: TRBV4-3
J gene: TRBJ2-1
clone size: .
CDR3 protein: CASSSGTGQGNEQFF
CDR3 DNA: TGCGCCAGCAGCTCCGGAACTGGACAGGGAAATGAGCAGTTCTTC

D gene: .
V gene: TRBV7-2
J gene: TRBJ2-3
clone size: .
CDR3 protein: CASSSGERTITDTQYF
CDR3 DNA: TGTGCCAGCAGCTCCGGAGAGCGCACTATCACAGATACGCAGTATTTT

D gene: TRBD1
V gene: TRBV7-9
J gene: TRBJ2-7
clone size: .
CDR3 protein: CASSRDRGAAPYEQYF
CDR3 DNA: TGTGCCAGCAGCCGGGACAGGGGCGCGGCCCCCTACGAGCAGTACTTC

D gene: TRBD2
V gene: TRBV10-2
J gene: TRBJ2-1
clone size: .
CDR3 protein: CASSESGGGSTQSSYNEQFF
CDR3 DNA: TGCGCCAGCAGTGAGTCAGGCGGGGGGTCGACTCAGAGCTCCTACAATGAGCAGTTCTTC

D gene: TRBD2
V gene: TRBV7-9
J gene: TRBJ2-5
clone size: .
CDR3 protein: CASSLTSGEETQYF
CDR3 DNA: TGTGCCAGCAGCTTAACTAGCGGGGAAGAGACCCAGTACTTC

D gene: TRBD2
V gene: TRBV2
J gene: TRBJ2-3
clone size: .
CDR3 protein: CASSGPGLAGTTDTQYF
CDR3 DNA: TGTGCCAGCAGCGGGCCGGGACTAGCGGGAACCACAGATACGCAGTATTTT

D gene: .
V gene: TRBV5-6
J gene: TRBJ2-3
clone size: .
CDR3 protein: CASSLGVEASTDTQYF
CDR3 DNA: TGTGCCAGCAGCCTAGGAGTGGAGGCTAGCACAGATACGCAGTATTTT

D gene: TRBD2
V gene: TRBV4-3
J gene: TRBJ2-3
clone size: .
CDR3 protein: CASSQDWGGTSGGLLTDTQYF
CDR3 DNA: TGCGCCAGCAGCCAAGATTGGGGTGGGACTAGCGGGGGACTCCTCACAGATACGCAGTATTTT

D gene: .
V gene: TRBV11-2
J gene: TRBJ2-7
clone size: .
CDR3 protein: CASTGPLYEQYF
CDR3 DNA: TGTGCCAGCACGGGTCCGCTCTACGAGCAGTACTTC

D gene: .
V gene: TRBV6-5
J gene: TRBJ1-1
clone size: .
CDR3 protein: CASSYSRQRGNTEAFF
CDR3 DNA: TGTGCCAGCAGTTACTCCCGACAGCGTGGGAACACTGAAGCTTTCTTT

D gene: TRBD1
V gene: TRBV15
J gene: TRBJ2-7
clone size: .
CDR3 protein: CATSSQTGAFYEQYF
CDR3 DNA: TGTGCCACCAGCAGCCAGACAGGGGCCTTCTACGAGCAGTACTTC

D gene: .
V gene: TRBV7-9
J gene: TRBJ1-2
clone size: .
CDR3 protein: CASSLIQTGFANYGYTF
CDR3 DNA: TGTGCCAGCAGCCTAATTCAAACAGGGTTTGCTAACTATGGCTACACCTTC

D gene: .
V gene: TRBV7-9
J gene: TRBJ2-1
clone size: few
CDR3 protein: CASSAQGYEQFF
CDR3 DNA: TGTGCCAGCAGCGCCCAGGGCTATGAGCAGTTCTTC

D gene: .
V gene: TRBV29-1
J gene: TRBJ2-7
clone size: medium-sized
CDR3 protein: CSVEDSSYEQYF
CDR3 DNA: TGCAGCGTTGAGGACAGCTCCTACGAGCAGTACTTC

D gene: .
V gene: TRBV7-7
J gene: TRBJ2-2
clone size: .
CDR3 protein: CASSLVVGTGELFF
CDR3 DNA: TGTGCCAGCAGCTTAGTGGTCGGGACAGGGGAGCTGTTTTTT